The 30 T cell receptor beta chains in this list originate from one sample, sequenced in a study of cytomegalovirus exposure and HLA in healthy donors. PCR employed 60 Vbeta and 13 Jbeta primers. Some clones are missing from TCRdb's copy, which holds only in-frame ones; the method was immunoSEQ multiplex PCR. The data contain under 100,000 clones, about 9.5% of them singletons. Sequencing was performed on PBMCs. Source of these receptors: a man in his fifties or sixties in good health and CMV-seropositive.

V is TRBV9 and J is TRBJ2-2; possible D gene TRBD1, 5 bases. This CDR3 comprises 14 residues. Per the germline V gene, CDR1 is SGDLS and CDR2 is YYNGEE. The ends were cut back, 4 bases at V and 3 bases at J, with 10 bases in the middle. For the CDR3, the DNA is TGTGCCAGCAGCTCACAAGGGGACACCGGGGAGCTGTTTTTT. This translates into CASSSQGDTGELFF. The full variable domain, completed using reference TRBV9 and TRBJ2-2, is DSGVTQTPKHLITATGQRVTLRCSPRSGDLSVYWYQQSLDQGLQFLIQYYNGEERAKGNILERFSAQQFPDLHSELNLSSLELGDSALYFCASSSQGDTGELFFGEGSRLTVL.

The rearrangement links TRBV9 to TRBJ1-1, with 7 nucleotides matching TRBD1. Germline CDR1 reads SGDLS; CDR2 reads YYNGEE. The CDR3 spans 13 residues. V shed 2 bases, J shed 5 bases, and the junction held 3 bases outside the gene matches. CDR3 nucleotide sequence: TGTGCCAGCAGCGTTACAGGGGTAACTGAAGCTTTCTTT. The encoded protein is CASSVTGVTEAFF.

This clone was counted only a few times. The rearrangement uses TRBV5-1 and TRBJ2-3, with 8 bases lining up with TRBD2. The germline V gene has CDR1 SGHRS and CDR2 YFSETQ. This CDR3 contains 15 residues. The junction had 8 bases not matched to a gene; V was cut back by 6 bases and J by 2 bases. CDR3 in amino acids: CASKLRGGNTDTQYF. DNA of the CDR3: TGCGCCAGCAAGCTCCGCGGGGGGAACACAGATACGCAGTATTTT.

This clone was observed a few times. This chain links TRBV7-9 with TRBJ2-5; D possibly corresponds to TRBD2 (5 bases). V was cut by 5 bases and J by 4 bases, with 23 bases left in between. This CDR3 contains 17 residues. Germline V gives CDR1 SEHNR, CDR2 FQNEAQ (reference sequence). Here the CDR3 reads CASSPAELVAALETQYF. The CDR3 DNA sequence: TGTGCCAGCAGCCCTGCCGAACTAGTTGCCGCCTTAGAGACCCAGTACTTC.

This clone has only a few counts. The V call is TRBV28, the J call TRBJ2-7; 10 nucleotides match TRBD2. The V gene end was trimmed by 5 bases and the J gene end by 4 bases; junction bases not matched to a gene: 5. The CDR3 extends over 14 amino acids. Germline V gene data show CDR1 as MDHEN and CDR2 as SYDVKM. The CDR3 DNA follows: TGTGCCAGCAGTGGGACTAGCGACAGTTACGAGCAGTACGTC. It codes for CASSGTSDSYEQYV.

The genes are TRBV19 and TRBJ1-5, with TRBD1 matching 8 bases. The CDR3 totals 13 residues. The V gene's germline CDR1 is LNHDA and CDR2 SQIVND (reference sequence). The trim removed 6 bases at V and 3 bases at J, leaving 1 base unmatched. This CDR3 reads CASRDRDNQPQHF. The CDR3 DNA sequence: TGTGCCAGTAGGGACAGGGACAATCAGCCCCAGCATTTT.

This clone was picked up a small number of times. This chain joins TRBV6-5 and TRBJ2-1, with a possible D match to TRBD1 (5 bases). The CDR3 extends over 14 amino acids. V shed 0 bases and J shed 10 bases, with 13 bases lying between them. Germline lookup yields CDR1 MNHEY and CDR2 SVGAGI. CDR3 residues: CASSYSIVGPEQFF. The CDR3 region has the DNA TGTGCCAGCAGTTACTCGATCGTGGGGCCCGAGCAGTTCTTC.

This clone occurred a few times. V and J are TRBV19 and TRBJ1-1, with 8 nucleotides matching TRBD1. Germline loops: CDR1 LNHDA, CDR2 SQIVND (reference sequence). Trimming took 2 bases from V and 3 from J; bases not matched to a gene: 2. The CDR3 is made up of 14 amino acids. The CDR3 reads CASSIMDRDTEAFF. The DNA for the CDR3 is TGTGCCAGTAGTATAATGGACAGGGACACTGAAGCTTTCTTT.

In DNA form, the CDR3 reads TGTGCCAGTAGTATGGGACTGGGGCTTTTCGAGCAGTACTTC. Protein: CASSMGLGLFEQYF. V is TRBV19 and J is TRBJ2-7; D possibly corresponds to TRBD2 (6 bases). Trimming pared 3 bases from V and 6 bases from J, leaving 15 bases between. Looked up from germline, CDR1 is LNHDA and CDR2 is SQIVND (reference sequence). This CDR3 region has 14 residues.

This clone was seen a handful of times. The chain employs TRBV9 and TRBJ2-5, with D possibly being TRBD2 (6 bases). The CDR3 is made up of 15 amino acids. Germline CDR1 is SGDLS and CDR2 is YYNGEE. The germline V and J ends were trimmed by 1 base and 2 bases, with 12 bases remaining between them. The CDR3 region is CASSVNVGGQETQYF. CDR3 bases: TGTGCCAGCAGCGTAAACGTGGGGGGACAAGAGACCCAGTACTTC.

This clone was counted only a few times. The rearrangement joins TRBV28 to TRBJ2-5, with TRBD2 matching over 11 bases. V lost 2 bases to trimming and J lost 5 bases; unmatched junction nucleotides: 7. The CDR3 is 16 residues long. Per germline, CDR1 MDHEN and CDR2 SYDVKM. As DNA, the CDR3 is TGTGCCAGCAGTTTAGCCCTAGCGGGAGGCTGGGAGACCCAGTACTTC. It encodes CASSLALAGGWETQYF. The variable domain in full, with the rest retrieved from reference TRBV28 and TRBJ2-5, is DVKVTQSSRYLVKRTGEKVFLECVQDMDHENMFWYRQDPGLGLRLIYFSYDVKMKEKGDIPEGYSVSREKKERFSLILESASTNQTSMYLCASSLALAGGWETQYFGPGTRLLVL.

The genes are TRBV6-4 and TRBJ1-2, with TRBD1 matching over 7 bases. The CDR3 covers 11 residues. The trim removed 7 bases at V and 6 bases at J, leaving 2 bases unmatched. Germline values: CDR1 MRHNA, CDR2 SNTAGT. CDR3 protein: CASKQGHGYTF. The DNA for the CDR3 is TGTGCCAGCAAACAGGGGCATGGCTACACCTTC.

The chain carries TRBV28 and TRBJ2-7; TRBD1 matches 12 bases. V was clipped by 6 bases and J by 7 bases; unmatched bases: 4. Looked up from germline, CDR1 is MDHEN and CDR2 is SYDVKM. The CDR3 loop spans 13 amino acids. In DNA form, the CDR3 reads TGTGCCAGCAGGGGACAGGGGGCGAAAGAGCAGTACGTC. Translation gives CASRGQGAKEQYV.

The sample holds a few counts of this clone. The chain carries TRBV7-9 and TRBJ2-5; 12 bases fit TRBD2. Germline lookup yields CDR1 SEHNR and CDR2 FQNEAQ (reference sequence). The CDR3 runs 15 residues. The V and J ends lost 1 base and 5 bases, in that order; junction bases with no gene match: 2. The CDR3 DNA sequence: TGTGCCAGCAGCTTAGGACTAGCGGGAGCTGAGACCCAGTACTTC. Protein product: CASSLGLAGAETQYF.

This clone was recorded many times. CDR3 loop: CASSRSIQETQYF. In DNA, the CDR3 is TGCGCCAGCAGCCGTTCTATCCAAGAGACCCAGTACTTC. The rearrangement links TRBV5-1 to TRBJ2-5; D is undetermined. CDR1 is SGHRS and CDR2 is YFSETQ in the germline V gene. This CDR3 is built from 13 residues. Trimming took 4 bases from V and 1 from J, leaving 8 bases between them.

The table lists this clone with a few counts. V usage is TRBV28 and J usage is TRBJ2-1, with D possibly matching TRBD2 (5 bases). The ends were cut back, 0 bases at V and 4 bases at J, with 7 bases in the middle. Germline V gives CDR1 MDHEN, CDR2 SYDVKM. The CDR3 loop spans 14 amino acids. The CDR3: CASSLWTTYNEQFF. CDR3 sequence (DNA): TGTGCCAGCAGTTTATGGACTACTTACAATGAGCAGTTCTTC.

V gene TRBV7-9 combines with J gene TRBJ2-5; TRBD1 aligns across 8 bases. After removal of 4 bases from V and 10 bases from J, the junction contained 17 bases not matched to a gene. Germline V gives CDR1 SEHNR, CDR2 FQNEAQ (reference sequence). The CDR3 length is 16 residues. CDR3 in amino acids: CASSSTTGASRGDQYF. As DNA, the CDR3 is TGTGCCAGCAGCTCCACGACAGGGGCCTCCCGGGGTGACCAGTACTTC.

This clone turned up a few times. The chain has TRBV15 and TRBJ1-6; D is possibly TRBD1 (6 bases). The CDR3 spans 13 residues. The germline gives CDR1 LNHNV, CDR2 YYDKDF (reference sequence). Trimming left V 8 bases short and J 5 bases short, with 10 bases between. The CDR3 bases are TGTGCCACCCGGGGGGCGAATAATTCACCCCTCCACTTT. Amino acids: CATRGANNSPLHF.

There are a few counts of this clone. The chain recombines TRBV2 with TRBJ2-1; TRBD1 matches at 9 bases. Trimming cost V 5 bases and J 14 bases; bases outside gene matches: 13. The CDR3 length is 14 residues. Germline values: CDR1 SNHLY, CDR2 FYNNEI. CDR3 region: CASSPARVGQGKFF. The CDR3 region has the DNA TGTGCCAGCAGTCCAGCCCGGGTTGGACAGGGGAAGTTCTTC.

This clone occurred a few times. The rearrangement uses TRBV30 and TRBJ1-2; perhaps TRBD1 as D (5 bases). Per germline, CDR1 GTSNPN and CDR2 SVGIG (reference sequence). The length of the CDR3 is 13 residues. The V gene lost 0 bases and the J gene lost 6 bases, with 11 bases spanning the gap. CDR3 amino acids: CAWSVAGNNGYTF. The CDR3 DNA reads TGTGCCTGGAGTGTCGCAGGGAATAATGGCTACACCTTC. Supplemented by reference TRBV30 and TRBJ1-2, the full variable domain reads SQTIHQWPATLVQPVGSPLSLECTVEGTSNPNLYWYRQAAGRGLQLLFYSVGIGQISSEVPQNLSASRPQDRQFILSSKKLLLSDSGFYLCAWSVAGNNGYTFGSGTRLTVV.

This clone has only a few counts. This chain connects TRBV7-9 to TRBJ1-2, with D hard to call. V dropped 4 bases and J dropped 3 bases, with 9 bases sitting between them. Germline V gives CDR1 SEHNR, CDR2 FQNEAQ (reference sequence). The CDR3 runs 13 residues. CDR3 DNA sequence: TGTGCCAGCAGCTCAAACATGGACTATGGCTACACCTTC. This encodes CASSSNMDYGYTF.

V gene TRBV18 combines with J gene TRBJ2-6, with 13 bases aligning to TRBD2. The CDR3 extends over 19 amino acids. Unmatched junction bases numbered 2, after V lost 0 bases and J lost 0 bases. Germline V gene sequence: CDR1 KGHSH, CDR2 LQKENI. The CDR3 DNA is TGTGCCAGCTCACCACCGGGACTAGCGGGGCTCTCTGGGGCCAACGTCCTGACTTTC. Amino acids: CASSPPGLAGLSGANVLTF.

The chain uses TRBV5-4 and TRBJ2-7; 7 nucleotides line up with TRBD2. Germline CDR1 is SGHNT and CDR2 is YYREEE (reference sequence). The CDR3 covers 13 residues. V dropped 4 bases and J dropped 7; count of bases not matched to a gene: 8. The CDR3 coding sequence is TGTGCCAGCAGCAGCCGGGGGGATGGGGAGCAGTACTTC. It specifies CASSSRGDGEQYF. The full variable domain, completed using reference TRBV5-4 and TRBJ2-7, is ETGVTQSPTHLIKTRGQQVTLRCSSQSGHNTVSWYQQALGQGPQFIFQYYREEENGRGNFPPRFSGLQFPNYSSELNVNALELDDSALYLCASSSRGDGEQYFGPGTRLTVT.

This chain joins TRBV10-3 and TRBJ2-3; D perhaps matches TRBD2 (6 bases). V shed 0 bases and J shed 1 base, with 8 bases lying between them. The CDR3 has 15 amino acids. Germline CDR1 is ENHRY and CDR2 is SYGVKD. The CDR3 sequence is CAISESASGTDTQYF. The CDR3 DNA reads as TGTGCCATCAGTGAGTCGGCTAGCGGCACAGATACGCAGTATTTT.

This clone was counted between two and nine times. The gene calls are TRBV2 and TRBJ1-1, with 10 bases that match TRBD1. Germline trimming cut 7 bases from V and 0 bases from J; bases unmatched to any gene: 8. Germline assignment: CDR1 SNHLY and CDR2 FYNNEI. This CDR3 comprises 16 residues. CDR3 in amino acids: CASIPGTGVLNTEAFF. As DNA, the CDR3 is TGTGCCAGCATCCCGGGGACAGGGGTTCTGAACACTGAAGCTTTCTTT.

Turning to this clone: This sample also contains other DNA sequences that code for the same CDR3. CDR3 sequence (DNA): TGTGCCAGCAGCCCCCCGGGAGGACTCTACGAGCAGTACTTC. The encoded protein is CASSPPGGLYEQYF. The V gene is TRBV11-3, the J gene TRBJ2-7; 7 positions match TRBD2. Per germline, CDR1 SGHNT and CDR2 YENEEA. V lost 5 bases and J lost 3; bases outside the gene matches: 7. There are 14 residues in the CDR3.

A few counts support this clone. This chain joins TRBV2 and TRBJ2-3; D perhaps matches TRBD2 (6 bases). The ends were cut back, 6 bases at V and 6 bases at J, with 10 bases in the middle. The CDR3 is made up of 12 amino acids. Germline V gene lookup returns CDR1 SNHLY and CDR2 FYNNEI. The DNA for the CDR3 is TGTGCCAGCAGGGGGCTAGCGGATACGCAGTATTTT. It yields the protein CASRGLADTQYF. The full variable domain, completed using reference TRBV2 and TRBJ2-3, is EPEVTQTPSHQVTQMGQEVILRCVPISNHLYFYWYRQILGQKVEFLVSFYNNEISEKSEIFDDQFSVERPDGSNFTLKIRSTKLEDSAMYFCASRGLADTQYFGPGTRLTVL.

This clone was detected a few times. The gene calls are TRBV19 and TRBJ2-1; 7 nucleotides align to TRBD2. The CDR3 has 14 amino acids. Trimming removed 2 bases from V and 4 bases from J; junction bases left unmatched: 2. CDR1 and CDR2 (germline): LNHDA, SQIVND (reference sequence). Here the CDR3 reads CASSILAVYNEQFF. In DNA, the CDR3 is TGTGCCAGTAGTATACTAGCGGTTTACAATGAGCAGTTCTTC.

This clone came up a few times. The V call is TRBV28, the J call TRBJ1-1; 8 bases agree with TRBD1. In germline, CDR1 is MDHEN, CDR2 SYDVKM. The CDR3 has 10 residues. J was trimmed by 10 bases and V by 7 bases; bases with no gene match: 2. The chain's CDR3 is CASIRGRAFF. The CDR3 nucleotides are TGTGCCAGCATCAGGGGGCGAGCTTTCTTT. Full variable domain (missing parts from reference TRBV28 and TRBJ1-1): DVKVTQSSRYLVKRTGEKVFLECVQDMDHENMFWYRQDPGLGLRLIYFSYDVKMKEKGDIPEGYSVSREKKERFSLILESASTNQTSMYLCASIRGRAFFGQGTRLTVV.

This clone was found a few times. The chain combines TRBV18 with TRBJ1-1; 8 bases map to TRBD1. Unmatched junction bases numbered 4, after V lost 4 bases and J lost 0 bases. The CDR3 has 15 residues. Per germline, CDR1 KGHSH and CDR2 LQKENI. CDR3 DNA: TGTGCCAGCTCACGACAGGGGACGGTGAACACTGAAGCTTTCTTT. Amino acid sequence: CASSRQGTVNTEAFF.